The 29 T cell receptor beta chains in this list originate from one sample, sequenced in a study of cytomegalovirus exposure and HLA in healthy donors. Measured with immunoSEQ multiplex PCR; TCRdb has only the in-frame clones, and not every one. This table holds some 110,000 clones, about 85% found once. The source material was PBMCs. These receptors came from a woman younger than 30 in good health and CMV-seropositive.

J is TRBJ2-7 and V is TRBV4-1, with 12 bases fitting TRBD1. The CDR3 sequence is 19 residues long. Trimming took 0 bases from V and 5 from J; bases not matched to a gene: 14. Germline assignment: CDR1 MGHRA and CDR2 YSYEKL. CDR3 protein: CASSQEPGQGALAIHEQYF. CDR3 coding DNA: TGCGCCAGCAGCCAAGAACCGGGACAGGGGGCGCTAGCAATCCACGAGCAGTACTTC.

The genes are TRBV2 and TRBJ2-1, with 8 bases matching TRBD1. The trim removed 7 bases at V and 3 bases at J, leaving 8 bases unmatched. The CDR3 totals 15 residues. CDR1 and CDR2 from the germline V gene are SNHLY and FYNNEI. CDR3 DNA sequence: TGTGCCAGCATCGGAAGGACAGGGCTCTACAATGAGCAGTTCTTC. As protein: CASIGRTGLYNEQFF.

J is TRBJ2-5 and V is TRBV7-3; 7 bases agree with TRBD1. This CDR3 has 13 residues. Germline values: CDR1 SGHTA, CDR2 FQGTGA. V lost 5 bases and J lost 5; bases outside the gene matches: 5. CDR3 coding DNA: TGTGCCAGCAGCCCCAGGGGGTGGGAGACCCAGTACTTC. Its protein product is CASSPRGWETQYF.

V gene TRBV10-3 combines with J gene TRBJ2-3; 9 bases map to TRBD1. This CDR3 has 16 residues. J lost 3 bases, V lost 6 bases, and 10 bases had no gene match. Germline CDR1 is ENHRY and CDR2 is SYGVKD. CDR3 in DNA: TGTGCCATCAGACCGGGACAGGGCATAGCGACAGATACGCAGTATTTT. It is translated as CAIRPGQGIATDTQYF.

This clone appeared a single time. V is TRBV19 and J is TRBJ1-1; possibly TRBD1 for D (6 bases). Germline V gene data show CDR1 as LNHDA and CDR2 as SQIVND (reference sequence). V was clipped by 6 bases and J by 4 bases, with 15 bases between them. This CDR3 has 14 amino acids. CDR3 nucleotide sequence: TGTGCCAGTAGATTTGGACAGACGGGCACTGAAGCTTTCTTT. Translating gives CASRFGQTGTEAFF.

The CDR3 coding sequence is TGTGCCAGCCTGTCGAGCTCCTACGAGCAGTACTTC. Translation gives CASLSSSYEQYF. The chain links TRBV27 to TRBJ2-7; D not resolved. V gave up 8 bases and J gave up 0 bases, with 8 bases separating them. The CDR3 spans 12 residues. Germline V gene sequence: CDR1 MNHEY, CDR2 SMNVEV (reference sequence).

The CDR3 protein is CASGLVLGQGGPGELFF. Written as DNA, the CDR3 is TGTGCTAGTGGTTTGGTACTGGGACAGGGGGGTCCCGGGGAGCTGTTTTTT. This rearrangement joins TRBV12-5 to TRBJ2-2; TRBD1 agrees at 11 bases. Losses at the gene ends were 0 bases for V and 6 bases for J; bases not matched to a gene: 6. The CDR3 loop spans 17 amino acids. CDR1 and CDR2 (germline): LGHNT, FRNRAP.

The genes are TRBV19 and TRBJ1-2; the match to TRBD1 covers 8 bases. Germline assignment: CDR1 LNHDA and CDR2 SQIVND (reference sequence). This CDR3 has 14 residues. Trimming cost V 6 bases and J 8 bases; bases outside gene matches: 11. The CDR3 here is CASRTGPGGSGYTF. The CDR3, as DNA: TGTGCCAGTAGAACCGGACCAGGGGGCTCCGGCTACACCTTC.

The V call is TRBV6-1, the J call TRBJ2-7, with 11 bases matching TRBD2. The trim removed 7 bases at V and 2 bases at J, leaving 4 bases unmatched. The CDR3 consists of 14 residues. Germline assignment: CDR1 MNHNS and CDR2 SASEGT. CDR3 bases: TGTGCCAGCACTGGACTAGCGGGTCCCTACGAGCAGTACTTC. This gives the protein CASTGLAGPYEQYF.

This clone was seen only once. The rearrangement joins TRBV12-5 to TRBJ1-5, with 7 bases matching TRBD1. This CDR3 spans 14 amino acids. J gave up 6 bases and V 5 bases, and 7 bases lay outside the gene matches. In germline, CDR1 is LGHNT, CDR2 FRNRAP. CDR3: CASGLTGVSQPQHF. The CDR3, as DNA: TGTGCTAGTGGTCTTACAGGGGTAAGTCAGCCCCAGCATTTT.

The rearrangement links TRBV11-3 to TRBJ2-2; 11 bases agree with TRBD2. The ends lost 5 bases at V and 5 bases at J; junction bases unmatched: 7. CDR3 length equals 16 residues. Germline CDR1 SGHNT, CDR2 YENEEA. The CDR3 protein is CASSPSGTSGTGELFF. For the CDR3, the DNA is TGTGCCAGCAGCCCCTCCGGGACTAGCGGTACCGGGGAGCTGTTTTTT.

The genes are TRBV5-1 and TRBJ1-1; TRBD1 matches at 10 bases. The CDR3 covers 15 residues. Germline CDR1 reads SGHRS; CDR2 reads YFSETQ. J was trimmed by 4 bases and V by 3 bases; bases with no gene match: 6. The CDR3 loop reads CASSWGQGMTTEAFF. The CDR3 DNA reads TGCGCCAGCAGCTGGGGACAGGGGATGACCACTGAAGCTTTCTTT.

V is TRBV29-1 and J is TRBJ2-1, with a tentative D call TRBD2 (6 bases). Germline V gene data show CDR1 as SQVTM and CDR2 as ANQGSEA. CDR3 length equals 14 residues. Trimming stripped 3 bases from V and 6 bases from J, with 15 bases between. The chain's CDR3 is CSVEAPGVGNEQFF. Written as DNA, the CDR3 is TGCAGCGTTGAGGCTCCGGGAGTGGGCAATGAGCAGTTCTTC.

This clone showed up just once. The chain is built from TRBV5-1 and TRBJ2-7; possibly TRBD2 for D (5 bases). This CDR3 is 11 amino acids long. V was pared by 4 bases and J by 6 bases, with 8 bases between. CDR1 SGHRS and CDR2 YFSETQ come from the germline V gene. The CDR3 protein is CASSLRGEQYF. CDR3 sequence (DNA): TGCGCCAGCAGCCTCCGGGGCGAGCAGTACTTC.

This chain connects TRBV11-3 to TRBJ2-7; tentatively, D is TRBD2 (5 bases). Per germline, CDR1 SGHNT and CDR2 YENEEA. The CDR3 consists of 15 residues. Trimming pared 6 bases from V and 2 bases from J, leaving 17 bases between. CDR3 DNA sequence: TGTGCCAGCAGGGGCCCCGGACGGGGAGCCTACGAGCAGTACTTC. Translation gives CASRGPGRGAYEQYF.

At least ten counts were recorded for this clone. The rearrangement links TRBV5-1 to TRBJ2-7; 8 bases agree with TRBD1. Germline lookup yields CDR1 SGHRS and CDR2 YFSETQ. This CDR3 is 12 amino acids long. J lost 6 bases, V lost 5 bases, and 4 bases had no gene match. CDR3 sequence (DNA): TGCGCCAGCAGACTCGGACAGGGCGAGCAGTACTTC. This codes for CASRLGQGEQYF.

This chain joins TRBV5-1 and TRBJ2-7; D gene ambiguous. The CDR3 consists of 15 residues. From germline, CDR1 is SGHRS and CDR2 YFSETQ. Trimming removed 0 bases at V and 3 bases at J, with 13 bases between. Written as DNA, the CDR3 is TGCGCCAGCAGCTTGGAGAACAGCAGAAGCTACGAGCAGTACTTC. This codes for CASSLENSRSYEQYF.

The J gene is TRBJ2-3, the V gene TRBV5-1; 11 bases line up with TRBD2. CDR1 is SGHRS, CDR2 YFSETQ, per germline. CDR3 size: 15 residues. Unmatched junction bases numbered 3, after V lost 2 bases and J lost 4 bases. The CDR3 here is CASSFTSGSADTQYF. CDR3 coding DNA: TGCGCCAGCAGCTTCACTAGCGGGAGCGCAGATACGCAGTATTTT.

The chain joins TRBV25-1 to TRBJ1-4; 7 bases match TRBD1. The CDR3 runs to 14 residues. Germline V gives CDR1 MGHDK, CDR2 SYGVNS. V gave up 6 bases and J gave up 6 bases; unmatched junction bases: 7. CDR3 protein: CASSATGPDEKLFF. CDR3 bases: TGTGCCAGCAGCGCGACAGGGCCCGATGAAAAACTGTTTTTT.

The chain links TRBV28 to TRBJ1-1, with 10 bases that match TRBD1. The CDR3 covers 20 residues. J was trimmed by 0 bases and V by 5 bases; bases with no gene match: 18. CDR1 and CDR2 from the germline V gene are MDHEN and SYDVKM. Written as DNA, the CDR3 is TGTGCCAGCAGTCCTACTTGGACAGGGGGATCGTTTGGTATGAACACTGAAGCTTTCTTT. It encodes CASSPTWTGGSFGMNTEAFF.

This CDR3 is CASSYGPTNEKLFF. CDR3 DNA sequence: TGTGCCAGCAGTTATGGCCCCACTAATGAAAAACTGTTTTTT. V and J are TRBV6-6 and TRBJ1-4; D is unresolved. Germline V gene sequence: CDR1 MNHNY, CDR2 SVGAGI (reference sequence). The V end lost 3 bases, the J end lost 2 bases, and 7 bases lay between the germline ends. The CDR3 is made up of 14 amino acids.

The CDR3 loop is CASSPPEGTEAFF. CDR3 bases: TGTGCCAGCAGCCCCCCCGAGGGCACTGAAGCTTTCTTT. The V call is TRBV5-6, the J call TRBJ1-1, with D unresolved. The germline V gene encodes CDR1 SGHDT and CDR2 YYEEEE. This CDR3 region has 13 residues. The V end was cut by 4 bases, the J end by 4 bases, with 11 bases between.

A few counts support this clone. The rearrangement uses TRBV4-1 and TRBJ2-1, with 11 bases fitting TRBD1. This CDR3 is built from 15 residues. From germline, CDR1 is MGHRA and CDR2 YSYEKL. Trimming at V came to 2 bases and at J to 10 bases, leaving 7 bases not matched to a gene. DNA of the CDR3: TGCGCCAGCAGCCAACAGGGACAGGGGGGTTACGAGCAGTTCTTC. Protein sequence: CASSQQGQGGYEQFF.

V gene TRBV4-1 combines with J gene TRBJ2-1; the match to TRBD2 covers 15 bases. J gave up 2 bases and V 3 bases, and 11 bases lay outside the gene matches. The CDR3 consists of 20 residues. The germline V gene has CDR1 MGHRA and CDR2 YSYEKL. Here the CDR3 reads CASSHLGLAGGPWTYNEQFF. CDR3 in DNA: TGCGCCAGCAGCCACCTCGGACTAGCGGGAGGGCCTTGGACCTACAATGAGCAGTTCTTC.

The table lists this clone with a count of one. The chain employs TRBV6-5 and TRBJ2-7, with a possible D match to TRBD2 (5 bases). The germline V and J ends were trimmed by 6 bases and 4 bases, with 16 bases remaining between them. CDR3 length: 14 amino acids. CDR1 and CDR2 from the germline V gene are MNHEY and SVGAGI. In nucleotides, the CDR3 is TGTGCCAGCAGCCGGGGATTCCCACAGTACGAGCAGTACTTC. It translates to CASSRGFPQYEQYF.

The rearrangement uses TRBV18 and TRBJ2-7, with a possible D match to TRBD1 (5 bases). This CDR3 is 13 amino acids long. Germline lookup yields CDR1 KGHSH and CDR2 LQKENI. V lost 1 base and J lost 4, with 8 bases in between. CDR3 protein: CASSPQQEYEQYF. The CDR3 DNA sequence: TGTGCCAGCTCACCACAACAGGAGTACGAGCAGTACTTC. Combining the CDR3 with reference TRBV18 and TRBJ2-7 gives the whole variable domain NAGVMQNPRHLVRRRGQEARLRCSPMKGHSHVYWYRQLPEEGLKFMVYLQKENIIDESGMPKERFSAEFPKEGPSILRIQQVVRGDSAAYFCASSPQQEYEQYFGPGTRLTVT.

V is TRBV5-8 and J is TRBJ2-1; D gene ambiguous. The V and J ends lost 2 bases and 2 bases respectively, with 11 bases between them. Germline CDR1 SGHTS, CDR2 YDEGEE. This CDR3 comprises 15 residues. DNA of the CDR3: TGTGCCAGCAGCTTTGGCCGTATTACCTACAATGAGCAGTTCTTC. This codes for CASSFGRITYNEQFF.

The chain joins TRBV13 to TRBJ2-7, with 8 nucleotides matching TRBD2. Germline assignment: CDR1 PRHDT and CDR2 FYEKMQ (reference sequence). The CDR3 sequence is 15 residues long. J was trimmed by 3 bases and V by 5 bases; bases with no gene match: 9. CDR3 sequence reads: CASSGASGRIYEQYF. CDR3 nucleotide sequence: TGTGCCAGCAGCGGCGCGAGCGGGAGAATCTACGAGCAGTACTTC.

The chain recombines TRBV2 with TRBJ2-6; 8 bases agree with TRBD1. The CDR3 consists of 20 residues. Trimming at V came to 5 bases and at J to 1 base, leaving 16 bases not matched to a gene. The V gene's germline CDR1 is SNHLY and CDR2 FYNNEI. The CDR3 coding sequence is TGTGCCAGCAGTAAATCTCAAGACAGGGGAATACTATCTGGGGCCAACGTCCTGACTTTC. Residues: CASSKSQDRGILSGANVLTF.